This passage covers 6 T cell receptor beta chains from one sample sequenced in a study of shared clonotypes between healthy human individuals. Profiling relied on immunoSEQ multiplex PCR, and the TCRdb table lists in-frame clones only, not all of them. The repertoire holds 1,500,000 or so clones, 95% to 97% seen once, with approximately 1% in the top ten. Sequencing was carried out using naive CD4+ T cells sorted from blood. Subset in this sample: CD45RA+ positively selected. Receptors were obtained from a man in his thirties or forties in good health.

The V and J genes are TRBV2 and TRBJ2-4; a weak D match, TRBD2 (6 bases). Germline CDR1 reads SNHLY; CDR2 reads FYNNEI. The CDR3 totals 15 residues. Trimming left V 4 bases short and J 0 bases short, with 10 bases between. The CDR3 nucleotides are TGTGCCAGCAGTGTCGGCGGGATAGCCAAAAACATTCAGTACTTC. Translated: CASSVGGIAKNIQYF. Full variable domain (remainder filled in from reference TRBV2 and TRBJ2-4): EPEVTQTPSHQVTQMGQEVILRCVPISNHLYFYWYRQILGQKVEFLVSFYNNEISEKSEIFDDQFSVERPDGSNFTLKIRSTKLEDSAMYFCASSVGGIAKNIQYFGAGTRLSVL.

The CDR3 reads CASSYYDRYEQFF. In DNA form, the CDR3 reads TGTGCCAGCAGTTATTATGACAGGTATGAGCAGTTCTTC. This chain uses TRBV27 with TRBJ2-1, with a weak D call TRBD1 (6 bases). Germline lookup yields CDR1 MNHEY and CDR2 SMNVEV (reference sequence). The CDR3 contains 13 residues. V lost 4 bases to trimming and J lost 8 bases, with 12 bases between them.

This sequence joins TRBV14 and TRBJ2-2, with no clear D. This CDR3 contains 15 residues. V was shortened by 0 bases and J by 4 bases, with 9 bases between the two germline ends. CDR1 is SGHDN, CDR2 FVKESK, per germline. The CDR3 sequence: CASSQDGHPTGELFF. DNA of the CDR3: TGTGCCAGCAGCCAAGACGGGCACCCCACCGGGGAGCTGTTTTTT. Looking up the rest from reference TRBV14 and TRBJ2-2 gives the full variable domain: EAGVTQFPSHSVIEKGQTVTLRCDPISGHDNLYWYRRVMGKEIKFLLHFVKESKQDESGMPNNRFLAERTGGTYSTLKVQPAELEDSGVYFCASSQDGHPTGELFFGEGSRLTVL.

This sequence joins TRBV27 and TRBJ2-1; 11 bases agree with TRBD2. After removal of 1 base from V and 8 bases from J, the junction contained 7 bases not matched to a gene. The CDR3 sequence is 16 residues long. Germline CDR1 MNHEY, CDR2 SMNVEV (reference sequence). As DNA, the CDR3 is TGTGCCAGCAGTTTATTAGCGGGAGGGCCCCGGTATGAGCAGTTCTTC. Translated, it gives CASSLLAGGPRYEQFF.

This chain uses TRBV28 with TRBJ2-5; D may match TRBD1 or TRBD2 (6 bases each). Germline-derived CDR1 and CDR2 are MDHEN and SYDVKM. The CDR3 is made up of 13 amino acids. V lost 10 bases to trimming and J lost 4 bases, with 16 bases between them. This CDR3 is CATRVGGRETQYF. Written as DNA, the CDR3 is TGTGCCACACGTGTTGGGGGGCGAGAGACCCAGTACTTC.

Comment on this clone: Other DNA sequences in this specimen translate into the identical CDR3. The chain joins TRBV18 to TRBJ2-7; possibly TRBD2 for D (6 bases). The V and J ends lost 3 bases and 3 bases respectively, with 9 bases between them. CDR3 length: 13 residues. Per germline, CDR1 KGHSH and CDR2 LQKENI. The CDR3, as DNA: TGTGCCAGCTCACCCCCGGGAGACTACGAGCAGTACTTC. Its protein is CASSPPGDYEQYF.